This TCR beta chain was recovered during a study of Ad26.COV2.S vaccination and SARS-CoV-2 variants. Study overall: Participants got Ad26.COV2.S intramuscularly, once or twice 56 days apart. Notes on the study in general: Placebo recipients had lower spike-specific TCR breadth than vaccine recipients. Researchers reported similar non-spike TCR breadth in vaccine and placebo recipients.

Indicated treatment: some 20 received Ad26.COV2.S at low or high dose, single or two shots; several received placebo; per-sample allocation not given. Samples were taken on day 63 after the first vaccine or placebo injection. An 18-55-year-old adult in Boston served as donor. The CDR3 contains 13 residues. Germline values: CDR1 LNHDA, CDR2 SQIVND (reference sequence). Between the trimmed V and J ends, which lost 1 base and 1 base, there was a span of 4 bases. Details on this clone: Its specificity is unknown. Other DNA sequences in the sample encode the same CDR3.

Assay used: immunoSEQ multiplex PCR; TCRdb lists only in-frame clones, some missing. This sample carries 440,000 or so clones, around 89% of them seen once, and the ten largest clones take about 1.5%. The clonotype comes from a person aged 18-65 years who received the Ad26.COV2.S COVID-19 vaccine or a placebo. The specimen was peripheral blood, collected in a trial of Ad26.COV2.S vaccine versus placebo. The chain combines TRBV19 with TRBJ1-1; D gene unclear. As DNA, the CDR3 is TGTGCCAGTAGTATAGGGCCGAACACTGAAGCTTTCTTT. Translation: CASSIGPNTEAFF.